This TCR beta chain was identified in a study of cytomegalovirus exposure and HLA in healthy donors. Germline trimming cut 1 base from V and 9 bases from J; bases unmatched to any gene: 3. Germline V lookup: CDR1 SGHNT, CDR2 YYREEE (reference sequence). The CDR3 sequence is 15 residues long. Data came from immunoSEQ multiplex PCR; TCRdb stores just in-frame clones and leaves some out. Of about 180,000 clones in the sample, about 85% were seen once. Sequenced material: PBMCs. The chain has TRBV5-4 and TRBJ2-1; 14 nucleotides agree with TRBD2. The sequence was obtained from a man aged 18 to 29 in good health and CMV-seropositive. The CDR3, as DNA: TGTGCCAGCAGCTTGTGGGGGACTAGCGGGAGTGAGCAGTTCTTC. This codes for CASSLWGTSGSEQFF.